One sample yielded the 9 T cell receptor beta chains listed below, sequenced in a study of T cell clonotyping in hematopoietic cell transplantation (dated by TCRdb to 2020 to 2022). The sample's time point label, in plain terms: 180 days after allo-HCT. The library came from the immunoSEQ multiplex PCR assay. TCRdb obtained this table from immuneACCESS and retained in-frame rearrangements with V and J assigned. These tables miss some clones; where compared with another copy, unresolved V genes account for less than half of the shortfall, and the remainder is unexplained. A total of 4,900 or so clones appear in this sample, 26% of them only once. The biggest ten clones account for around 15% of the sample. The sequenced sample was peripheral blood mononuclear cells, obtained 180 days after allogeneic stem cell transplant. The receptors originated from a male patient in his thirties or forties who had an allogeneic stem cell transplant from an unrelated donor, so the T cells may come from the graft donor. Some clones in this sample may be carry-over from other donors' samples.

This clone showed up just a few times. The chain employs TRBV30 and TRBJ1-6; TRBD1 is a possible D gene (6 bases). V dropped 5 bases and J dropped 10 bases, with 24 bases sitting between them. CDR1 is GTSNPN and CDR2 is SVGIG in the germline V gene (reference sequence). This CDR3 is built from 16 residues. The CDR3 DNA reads TGTGCCTGGCACCATTTTGAACAGGGTGTAAAATCACCCCTCCACTTT. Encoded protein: CAWHHFEQGVKSPLHF. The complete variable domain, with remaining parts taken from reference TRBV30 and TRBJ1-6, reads SQTIHQWPATLVQPVGSPLSLECTVEGTSNPNLYWYRQAAGRGLQLLFYSVGIGQISSEVPQNLSASRPQDRQFILSSKKLLLSDSGFYLCAWHHFEQGVKSPLHFGNGTRLTVT.

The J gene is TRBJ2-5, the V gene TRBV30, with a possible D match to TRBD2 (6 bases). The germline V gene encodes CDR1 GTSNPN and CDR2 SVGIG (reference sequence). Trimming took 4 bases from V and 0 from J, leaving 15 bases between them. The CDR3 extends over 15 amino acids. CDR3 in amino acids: CAWTGSRGNQETQYF. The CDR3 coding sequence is TGTGCCTGGACCGGGAGCCGGGGAAACCAAGAGACCCAGTACTTC.

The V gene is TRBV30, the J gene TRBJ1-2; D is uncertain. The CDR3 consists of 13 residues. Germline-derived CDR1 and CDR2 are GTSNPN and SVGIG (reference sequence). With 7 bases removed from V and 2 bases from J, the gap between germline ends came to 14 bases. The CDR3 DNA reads TGTGCCTCCACCAGCAAAATAAACTATGGCTACACCTTC. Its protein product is CASTSKINYGYTF. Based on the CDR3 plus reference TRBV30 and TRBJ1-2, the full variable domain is SQTIHQWPATLVQPVGSPLSLECTVEGTSNPNLYWYRQAAGRGLQLLFYSVGIGQISSEVPQNLSASRPQDRQFILSSKKLLLSDSGFYLCASTSKINYGYTFGSGTRLTVV.

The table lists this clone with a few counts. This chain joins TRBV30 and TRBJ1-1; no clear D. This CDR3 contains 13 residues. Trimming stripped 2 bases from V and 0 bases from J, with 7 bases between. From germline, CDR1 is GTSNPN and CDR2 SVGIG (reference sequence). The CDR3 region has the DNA TGTGCCTGGAGTTCCCCAGTGAACACTGAAGCTTTCTTT. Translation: CAWSSPVNTEAFF.

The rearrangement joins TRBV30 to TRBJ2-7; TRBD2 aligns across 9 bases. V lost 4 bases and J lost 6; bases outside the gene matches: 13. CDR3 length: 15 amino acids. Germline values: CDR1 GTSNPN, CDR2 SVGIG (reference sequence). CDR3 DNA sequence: TGTGCCTGGACGGCGGGAGGGCCTGGTTACTCCGAGCAGTACTTC. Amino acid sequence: CAWTAGGPGYSEQYF.

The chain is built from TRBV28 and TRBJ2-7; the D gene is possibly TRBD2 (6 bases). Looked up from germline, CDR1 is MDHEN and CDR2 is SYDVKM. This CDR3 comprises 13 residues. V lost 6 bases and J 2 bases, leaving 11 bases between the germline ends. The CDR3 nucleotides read TGTGCCAGCAGAGTGGGACTGGCCTACGAGCAGTACTTC. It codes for CASRVGLAYEQYF.

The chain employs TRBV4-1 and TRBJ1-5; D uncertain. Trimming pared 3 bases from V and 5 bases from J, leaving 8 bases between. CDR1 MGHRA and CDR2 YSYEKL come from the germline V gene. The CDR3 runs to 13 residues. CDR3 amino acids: CASSQDRYQPQHF. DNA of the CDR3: TGCGCCAGCAGCCAGGATCGATATCAGCCCCAGCATTTT.

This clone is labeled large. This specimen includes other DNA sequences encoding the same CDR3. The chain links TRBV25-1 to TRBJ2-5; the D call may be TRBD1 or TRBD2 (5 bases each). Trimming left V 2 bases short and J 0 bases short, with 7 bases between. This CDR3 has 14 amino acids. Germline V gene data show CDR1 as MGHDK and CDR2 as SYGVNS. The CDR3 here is CASSERGHQETQYF. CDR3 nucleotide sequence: TGTGCCAGCAGTGAAAGGGGACACCAAGAGACCCAGTACTTC.

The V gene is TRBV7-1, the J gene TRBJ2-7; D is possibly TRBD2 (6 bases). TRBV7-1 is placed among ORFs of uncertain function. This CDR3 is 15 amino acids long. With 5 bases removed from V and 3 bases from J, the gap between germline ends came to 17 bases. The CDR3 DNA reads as TGTGCCAGCAGCCAACATGGGGGAGGTGGCTACGAGCAGTACTTC. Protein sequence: CASSQHGGGGYEQYF.